The 25 T cell receptor beta chains listed next were all sequenced from one sample in a study of blood T cells in healthy people across ages. A second PCR of roughly 6 to 12 cycles used a sample-barcoded 5' primer and a J-beta primer mix. TCRdb reanalysed the 5' RACE reads using MiXCR and keeps one entry per CDR3 protein. The table lists roughly 800,000 distinct CDR3 sequences, 58% of them singletons, with 22% in the top ten. Sequencing was performed on blood. The receptors come from a man aged 30 to 39 in good health.

This clonotype was detected only a few times. The chain joins TRBV12-3 or TRBV12-4 to TRBJ2-7; 8 bases are a match to TRBD1. The junction had 7 bases not matched to a gene; V was cut back by 6 bases and J by 3 bases. This CDR3 has 14 amino acids. The CDR3 nucleotides read TGTGCCAGCAGGCCGGGACAGGAGAGCTACGAGCAGTACTTC. Protein sequence: CASRPGQESYEQYF.

As concerns this clonotype: One junction end disagrees with the germline gene, perhaps due to a read error. CDR3 DNA sequence: TGTGCCAGCAGTTCCGACAGGGGTAAACCTCGGGCTTTTTTT. It yields the protein CASSSDRGKPRAFF. This chain links TRBV28 with TRBJ1-1; 8 bases match TRBD1. The V gene's germline CDR1 is MDHEN and CDR2 SYDVKM. The length of the CDR3 is 14 residues.

J is TRBJ1-6 and V is TRBV6-4, with D uncertain. In germline, CDR1 is MRHNA, CDR2 SNTAGT. V lost 6 bases, J lost 11 bases, and 20 bases lay in between. The CDR3 is 15 amino acids. DNA for the CDR3: TGTGCCAGCAGCCAACTTAGGACCGATCAAACACCCCTCCACTTT. Protein: CASSQLRTDQTPLHF.

This clonotype has only a few counts. The CDR3 is CSADRGLAGAPGETQYF. In DNA form, the CDR3 reads TGCAGTGCTGATCGCGGACTAGCGGGGGCCCCGGGGGAGACCCAGTACTTC. The chain carries TRBV20-1 and TRBJ2-5; 13 bases are shared with TRBD2. V lost 5 bases to trimming and J lost 5 bases; unmatched junction nucleotides: 14. Germline V lookup: CDR1 DFQATT, CDR2 SNEGSKA (reference sequence). This CDR3 is 17 amino acids long.

The rearrangement uses TRBV20-1 and TRBJ1-2, with TRBD1 as a possible D gene (5 bases). Germline lookup yields CDR1 DFQATT and CDR2 SNEGSKA (reference sequence). This CDR3 is 14 amino acids long. The V and J ends lost 3 bases and 6 bases respectively, with 17 bases between them. The CDR3: CSASSQRGFDGYTF. The DNA of the CDR3 is TGCAGTGCTAGTAGTCAGAGGGGATTTGATGGCTACACCTTC.

This chain uses TRBV29-1 with TRBJ2-1, with a tentative D call TRBD2 (5 bases). Germline V lookup: CDR1 SQVTM, CDR2 ANQGSEA. The CDR3 is 15 amino acids. The CDR3 DNA reads TGCAGTGGAGGATCGGCGACGGCGTTCCCTAATGAGCAGTTCTTC. It specifies CSGGSATAFPNEQFF.

The V and J genes are TRBV20-1 and TRBJ2-4, with TRBD2 matching 13 bases. The J call may be in error: the DNA end matches TRBJ2-5 better. Germline CDR1 is DFQATT and CDR2 is SNEGSKA (reference sequence). This CDR3 is built from 14 residues. The CDR3 sequence is CSARTSGGSETQYF. The CDR3 DNA reads as TGCAGTGCCAGGACTAGCGGGGGCTCAGAGACCCAGTACTTC.

This clonotype was picked up a small number of times. V usage is TRBV10-3 and J usage is TRBJ2-5, with 7 bases aligning to TRBD2. The CDR3 covers 13 residues. Unmatched junction bases numbered 4, after V lost 6 bases and J lost 3 bases. Germline V gene sequence: CDR1 ENHRY, CDR2 SYGVKD. The chain's CDR3 is CAIRNLAEETQYF. Written as DNA, the CDR3 is TGTGCCATCAGGAACCTAGCGGAAGAGACCCAGTACTTC.

This clonotype was detected a few times. The chain links TRBV10-3 to TRBJ1-5; D ambiguous. The CDR3 has 12 residues. CDR1 and CDR2 (germline): ENHRY, SYGVKD. The ends were cut back, 3 bases at V and 7 bases at J, with 7 bases in the middle. DNA for the CDR3: TGTGCCATCAGTGATCTTGGACAGCCCCAGCATTTT. Residues: CAISDLGQPQHF.

This rearrangement joins TRBV12-3 or TRBV12-4 to TRBJ1-1; tentative D call: TRBD1 (5 bases). With 6 bases removed from V and 8 bases from J, the gap between germline ends came to 10 bases. This CDR3 is built from 11 residues. The CDR3 loop is CASRQRGEAFF. Here the CDR3 DNA reads TGTGCCAGCAGGCAGAGGGGAGAAGCTTTCTTT.

The chain links TRBV4-1 to TRBJ2-7; TRBD2 matches at 9 bases. The ends lost 0 bases at V and 3 bases at J; junction bases unmatched: 6. CDR3 length: 16 amino acids. Germline V CDR1 and CDR2: MGHRA, YSYEKL. This CDR3 reads CASSQERGGAGYEQYF. CDR3 coding DNA: TGCGCCAGCAGCCAAGAGCGGGGGGGCGCCGGCTACGAGCAGTACTTC.

The chain joins TRBV28 to TRBJ2-1; a possible D gene is TRBD2 (6 bases). V dropped 11 bases and J dropped 10 bases, with 24 bases sitting between them. CDR3 length: 14 residues. Per germline, CDR1 MDHEN and CDR2 SYDVKM. CDR3 protein: CACLDRDFRREQFF. CDR3 nucleotide sequence: TGTGCCTGCCTCGACCGGGACTTCAGGCGGGAGCAGTTCTTC.

This clonotype was detected only a few times. The chain is built from TRBV20-1 and TRBJ2-3; D is uncertain. This CDR3 spans 13 amino acids. V shed 5 bases and J shed 6 bases, with 15 bases lying between them. Germline values: CDR1 DFQATT, CDR2 SNEGSKA (reference sequence). The chain's CDR3 is CSAPDFLADTQYF. CDR3 nucleotides: TGCAGTGCTCCCGACTTCTTGGCGGATACGCAGTATTTT.

This clonotype is a singleton in its sample. The chain couples TRBV5-1 to TRBJ2-1; D unclear. Per the germline V gene, CDR1 is SGHRS and CDR2 is YFSETQ. This CDR3 comprises 16 residues. Trimming cost V 0 bases and J 7 bases, with 17 bases left between them. The CDR3 loop is CASSLAGYRFGNEQFF. The DNA of the CDR3 is TGCGCCAGCAGCTTGGCGGGCTACCGGTTTGGAAATGAGCAGTTCTTC.

Comments on this clonotype: A read error may be the cause here, since a much bigger clone is one base away. The V call is TRBV19, the J call TRBJ2-5; a weak D match, TRBD1 (6 bases). Germline V gene sequence: CDR1 LNHDA, CDR2 SQIVND (reference sequence). Trimming removed 5 bases at V and 0 bases at J, with 13 bases between. The CDR3 spans 15 residues. CDR3 coding DNA: TGTGCCAGTAGTCCCGGGACATCGCACCAAGAGACCCAGTACTTC. Translation gives CASSPGTSHQETQYF. Full variable domain (remainder filled in from reference TRBV19 and TRBJ2-5): DGGITQSPKYLFRKEGQNVTLSCEQNLNHDAMYWYRQDPGQGLRLIYYSQIVNDFQKGDIAEGYSVSREKKESFPLTVTSAQKNPTAFYLCASSPGTSHQETQYFGPGTRLLVL.

This CDR3 reads CASNNRDRGFEQYF. CDR3 coding DNA: TGTGCCAGCAACAACCGGGACAGGGGGTTCGAGCAGTACTTC. This chain links TRBV21-1 with TRBJ2-5; TRBD1, the table's D call, was not compared with the DNA. The DNA end is more similar to TRBJ2-7, so the J call may be wrong. TRBV21-1 is flagged as a pseudogene. CDR3 length equals 14 residues.

The rearrangement uses TRBV4-3 and TRBJ1-4; no reliable D call. Trimming shortened V by 1 base and J by 0 bases, and 6 bases separated the two germline ends. The CDR3 has 15 residues. In germline, CDR1 is LGHNA, CDR2 YSLEER. CDR3 in DNA: TGCGCCAGCAGCCAAGTGGAAGCAACTAATGAAAAACTGTTTTTT. It yields the protein CASSQVEATNEKLFF.

V and J are TRBV12-3 or TRBV12-4 and TRBJ1-6, with D possibly TRBD1 on 5 matching bases. The V end was cut by 8 bases, the J end by 10 bases, with 18 bases between. This CDR3 has 14 amino acids. The CDR3 spells CASQPGLTDSPLHF. DNA of the CDR3: TGTGCCAGCCAACCGGGACTAACAGACTCACCCCTCCACTTT.

The genes are TRBV6-5 and TRBJ2-4; 9 bases agree with TRBD1. CDR1 and CDR2 (germline): MNHEY, SVGAGI. V shed 6 bases, J shed 4 bases, and the junction held 7 bases outside the gene matches. The CDR3 spans 15 residues. The CDR3: CASRRRDRAKNIQYF. In nucleotides, the CDR3 is TGTGCCAGCAGACGCCGGGACAGGGCAAAAAACATTCAGTACTTC.

In its sample, this clonotype was seen once. This CDR3 is CARQSGYEQYF. The CDR3 DNA reads as TGTGCCCGACAGAGCGGTTACGAGCAGTACTTC. The J gene is TRBJ2-5, the V gene TRBV30; either TRBD1 or TRBD2 may supply D (5 bases each). Matching the DNA end better, TRBJ2-7 makes the J call doubtful. Germline CDR1 GTSNPN, CDR2 SVGIG (reference sequence). The CDR3 spans 11 residues.

The chain is built from TRBV29-1 and TRBJ2-1; D unclear. Deletions cut 3 bases from V and 0 bases from J, with 6 bases between. CDR1 and CDR2 (germline): SQVTM, ANQGSEA. CDR3 length: 13 amino acids. The CDR3, as DNA: TGCAGCGTTGATAGGAACTCCTACAATGAGCAGTTCTTC. This encodes CSVDRNSYNEQFF.

This chain links TRBV5-1 with TRBJ2-3; D ambiguous. This CDR3 comprises 15 residues. V lost 9 bases and J 2 bases, leaving 19 bases between the germline ends. Germline V CDR1 and CDR2: SGHRS, YFSETQ. The CDR3 nucleotides read TGCGCCACCACTTCAATGGGTTGGCCCACAGATACGCAGTATTTT. This encodes CATTSMGWPTDTQYF.

This clonotype was recorded once. The rearrangement joins TRBV7-9 to TRBJ2-7; D is unclear. The germline V gene encodes CDR1 SEHNR and CDR2 FQNEAQ (reference sequence). Trimming shortened V by 8 bases and J by 2 bases, and 13 bases separated the two germline ends. The CDR3 covers 13 residues. CDR3 DNA: TGTGCCAGCGGTAGGTCGGTCCCCTACGAGCAGTACTTC. Residues: CASGRSVPYEQYF. Drawing the rest from reference TRBV7-9 and TRBJ2-7, the complete variable domain is DTGVSQNPRHKITKRGQNVTFRCDPISEHNRLYWYRQTLGQGPEFLTYFQNEAQLEKSRLLSDRFSAERPKGSFSTLEIQRTEQGDSAMYLCASGRSVPYEQYFGPGTRLTVT.

The table lists this clonotype with many counts. V usage is TRBV7-2 and J usage is TRBJ2-7; possible D gene TRBD2, 5 bases. In germline, CDR1 is SGHTA, CDR2 FQGNSA. The CDR3 loop spans 15 amino acids. The V end lost 5 bases, the J end lost 7 bases, and 21 bases lay between the germline ends. The CDR3 region has the DNA TGTGCCAGCAGCCTCCGACGAGGGATACAGTCGGAGCAGTACTTC. Its protein is CASSLRRGIQSEQYF.

The gene calls are TRBV10-3 and TRBJ1-1; TRBD1 matches at 7 bases. Germline V gene data show CDR1 as ENHRY and CDR2 as SYGVKD. The CDR3 is 16 residues long. After removal of 0 bases from V and 6 bases from J, the junction contained 10 bases not matched to a gene. The CDR3 reads CAISESADRAGPEAFF. The CDR3 region has the DNA TGTGCCATCAGTGAGTCCGCAGACAGGGCAGGCCCTGAAGCTTTCTTT.